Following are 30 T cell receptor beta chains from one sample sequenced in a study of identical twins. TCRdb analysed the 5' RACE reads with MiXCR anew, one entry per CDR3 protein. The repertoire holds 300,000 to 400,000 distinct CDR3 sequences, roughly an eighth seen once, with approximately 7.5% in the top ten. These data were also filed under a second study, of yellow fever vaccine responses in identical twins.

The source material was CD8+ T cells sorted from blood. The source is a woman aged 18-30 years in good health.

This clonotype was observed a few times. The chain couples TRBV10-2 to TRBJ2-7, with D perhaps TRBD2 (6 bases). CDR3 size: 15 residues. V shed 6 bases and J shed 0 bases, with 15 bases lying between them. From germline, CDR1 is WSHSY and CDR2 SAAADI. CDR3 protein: CASSARFGGSYEQYV. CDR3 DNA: TGCGCCAGCAGCGCCCGATTCGGGGGCTCCTACGAGCAGTACGTC.

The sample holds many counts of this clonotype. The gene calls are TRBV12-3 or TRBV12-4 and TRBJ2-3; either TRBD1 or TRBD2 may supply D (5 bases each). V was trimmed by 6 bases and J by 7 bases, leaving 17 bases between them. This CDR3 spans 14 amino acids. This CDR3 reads CASRQAGARHTQYF. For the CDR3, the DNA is TGTGCCAGCAGGCAGGCCGGGGCCAGGCATACGCAGTATTTT.

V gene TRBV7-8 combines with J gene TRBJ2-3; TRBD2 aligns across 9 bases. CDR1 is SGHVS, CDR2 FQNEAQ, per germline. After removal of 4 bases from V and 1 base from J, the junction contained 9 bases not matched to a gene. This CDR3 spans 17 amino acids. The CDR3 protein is CASSYVKGGGGTDTQYF. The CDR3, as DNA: TGTGCCAGCAGCTACGTCAAAGGCGGGGGGGGCACAGATACGCAGTATTTT.

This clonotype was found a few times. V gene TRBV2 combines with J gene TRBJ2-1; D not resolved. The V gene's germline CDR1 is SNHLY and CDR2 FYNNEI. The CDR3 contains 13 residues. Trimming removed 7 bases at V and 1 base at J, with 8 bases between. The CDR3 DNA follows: TGTGCCAGCACCCCAGAGTCCTACAATGAGCAGTTCTTC. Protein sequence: CASTPESYNEQFF.

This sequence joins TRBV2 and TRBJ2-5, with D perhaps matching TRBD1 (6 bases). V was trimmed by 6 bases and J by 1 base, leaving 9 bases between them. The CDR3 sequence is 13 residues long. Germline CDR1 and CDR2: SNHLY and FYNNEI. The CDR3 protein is CASSWTAQETQYF. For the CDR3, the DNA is TGTGCCAGCAGCTGGACAGCCCAAGAGACCCAGTACTTC.

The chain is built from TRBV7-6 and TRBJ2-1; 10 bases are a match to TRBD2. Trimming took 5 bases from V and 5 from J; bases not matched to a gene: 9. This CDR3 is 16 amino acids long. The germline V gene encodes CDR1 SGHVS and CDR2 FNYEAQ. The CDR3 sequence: CASSQRAGGPNNEQFF. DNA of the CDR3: TGTGCCAGCAGCCAACGAGCGGGAGGGCCTAACAATGAGCAGTTCTTC.

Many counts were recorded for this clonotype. The CDR3 DNA reads TGTGCCAGCTCCTCATCCGACGGCGGGATGAGGGGAGAGACCCAGTACTTC. This codes for CASSSSDGGMRGETQYF. This chain joins TRBV18 and TRBJ2-5, with D perhaps matching TRBD2 (6 bases). V lost 6 bases and J lost 4, with 24 bases in between. This CDR3 contains 17 residues. CDR1 KGHSH and CDR2 LQKENI come from the germline V gene.

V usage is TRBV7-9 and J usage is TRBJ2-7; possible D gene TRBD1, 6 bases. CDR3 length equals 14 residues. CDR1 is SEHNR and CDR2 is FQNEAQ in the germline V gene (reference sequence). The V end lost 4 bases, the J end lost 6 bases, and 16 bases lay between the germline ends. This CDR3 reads CASSSPDRIAEQYV. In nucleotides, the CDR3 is TGTGCCAGCAGCTCTCCGGACAGAATCGCCGAGCAGTACGTC.

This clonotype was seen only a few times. The CDR3 reads CASSSITLGQEYNEQFF. CDR3 DNA: TGTGCCAGCAGCTCAATAACCTTGGGGCAAGAGTACAATGAGCAGTTCTTC. The V call is TRBV7-9, the J call TRBJ2-1; possible D gene TRBD1, 5 bases. Germline V gene sequence: CDR1 SEHNR, CDR2 FQNEAQ (reference sequence). Trimming stripped 4 bases from V and 4 bases from J, with 20 bases between. The CDR3 contains 17 residues.

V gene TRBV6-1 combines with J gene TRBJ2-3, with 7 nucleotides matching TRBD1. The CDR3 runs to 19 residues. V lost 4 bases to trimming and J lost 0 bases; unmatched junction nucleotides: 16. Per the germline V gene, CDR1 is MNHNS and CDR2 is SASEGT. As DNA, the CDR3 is TGTGCCAGCAGTGGGGACAGTCGCTACACGATCACTAGCACAGATACGCAGTATTTT. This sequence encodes CASSGDSRYTITSTDTQYF.

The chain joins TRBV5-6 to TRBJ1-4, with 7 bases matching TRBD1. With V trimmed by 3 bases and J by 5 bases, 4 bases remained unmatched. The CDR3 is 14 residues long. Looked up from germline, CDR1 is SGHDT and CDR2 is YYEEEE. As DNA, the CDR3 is TGTGCCAGCAGCTGGACAGGACCGAATGAAAAACTGTTTTTT. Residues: CASSWTGPNEKLFF.

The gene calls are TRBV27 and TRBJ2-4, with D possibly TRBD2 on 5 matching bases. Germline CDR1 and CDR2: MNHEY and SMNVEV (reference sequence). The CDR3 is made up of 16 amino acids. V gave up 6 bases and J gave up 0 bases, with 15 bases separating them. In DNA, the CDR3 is TGTGCCAGCAGCAAAAGACGGCGGGTAGCCAAAAACATTCAGTACTTC. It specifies CASSKRRRVAKNIQYF.

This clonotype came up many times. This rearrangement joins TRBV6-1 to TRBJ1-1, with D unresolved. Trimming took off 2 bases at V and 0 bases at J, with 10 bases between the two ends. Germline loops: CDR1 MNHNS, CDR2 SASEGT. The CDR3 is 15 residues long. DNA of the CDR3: TGTGCCAGCAGTGAAAGCCGATCGCTGAACACTGAAGCTTTCTTT. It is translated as CASSESRSLNTEAFF.

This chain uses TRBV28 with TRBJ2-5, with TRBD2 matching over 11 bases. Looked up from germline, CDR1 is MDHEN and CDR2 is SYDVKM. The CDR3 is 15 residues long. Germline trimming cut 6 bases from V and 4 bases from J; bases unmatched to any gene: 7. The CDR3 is CASRLSGGALETQYF. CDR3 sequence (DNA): TGTGCCAGCAGACTTAGCGGGGGGGCCTTAGAGACCCAGTACTTC.

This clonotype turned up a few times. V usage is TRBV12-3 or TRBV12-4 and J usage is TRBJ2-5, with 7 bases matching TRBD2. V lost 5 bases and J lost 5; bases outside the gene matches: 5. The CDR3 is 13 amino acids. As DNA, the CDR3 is TGTGCCAGCAGTCCCGGGGGAGGGGAGACCCAGTACTTC. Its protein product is CASSPGGGETQYF.

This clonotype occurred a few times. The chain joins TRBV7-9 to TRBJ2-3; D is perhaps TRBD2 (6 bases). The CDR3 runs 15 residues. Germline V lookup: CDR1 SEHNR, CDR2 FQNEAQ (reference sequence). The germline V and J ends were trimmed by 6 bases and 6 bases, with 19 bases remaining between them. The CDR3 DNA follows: TGTGCCAGCAGGGGAGGCGGGACGGGGCCCGATACGCAGTATTTT. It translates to CASRGGGTGPDTQYF.

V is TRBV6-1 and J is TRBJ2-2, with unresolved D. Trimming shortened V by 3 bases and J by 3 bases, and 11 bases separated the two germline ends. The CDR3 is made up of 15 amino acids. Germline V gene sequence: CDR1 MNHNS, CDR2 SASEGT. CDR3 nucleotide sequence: TGTGCCAGCAGTGAGGTGATTGCGGACACCGGGGAGCTGTTTTTT. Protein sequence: CASSEVIADTGELFF.

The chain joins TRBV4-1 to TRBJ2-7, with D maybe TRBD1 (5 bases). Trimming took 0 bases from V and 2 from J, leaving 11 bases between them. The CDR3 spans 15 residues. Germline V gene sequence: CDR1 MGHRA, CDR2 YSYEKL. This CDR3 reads CASSQDGAGAYEQYF. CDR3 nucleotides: TGCGCCAGCAGCCAAGATGGGGCAGGAGCCTACGAGCAGTACTTC.

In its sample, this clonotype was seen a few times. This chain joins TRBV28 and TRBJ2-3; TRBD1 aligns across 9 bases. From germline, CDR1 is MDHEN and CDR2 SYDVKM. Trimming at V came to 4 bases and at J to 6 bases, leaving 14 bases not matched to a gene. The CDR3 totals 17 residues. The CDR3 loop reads CASSYPPSGQGRDTQYF. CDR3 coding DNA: TGTGCCAGCAGTTACCCACCGTCGGGACAGGGTAGGGATACGCAGTATTTT.

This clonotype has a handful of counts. CDR3 DNA: TGTGCCAGCAGCCTAGGGACGGAGGACACTGAAGCTTTCTTT. This sequence encodes CASSLGTEDTEAFF. This sequence joins TRBV7-6 and TRBJ1-1, with TRBD1 as a possible D gene (5 bases). Looked up from germline, CDR1 is SGHVS and CDR2 is FNYEAQ. V shed 5 bases and J shed 3 bases, with 13 bases lying between them. This CDR3 is 14 amino acids long.

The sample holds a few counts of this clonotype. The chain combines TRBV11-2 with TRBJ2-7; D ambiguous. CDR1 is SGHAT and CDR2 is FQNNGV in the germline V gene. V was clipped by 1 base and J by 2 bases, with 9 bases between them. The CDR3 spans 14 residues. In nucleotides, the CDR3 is TGTGCCAGCAGCTTAGCGACTGCAGCCTACGAGCAGTACTTC. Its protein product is CASSLATAAYEQYF.

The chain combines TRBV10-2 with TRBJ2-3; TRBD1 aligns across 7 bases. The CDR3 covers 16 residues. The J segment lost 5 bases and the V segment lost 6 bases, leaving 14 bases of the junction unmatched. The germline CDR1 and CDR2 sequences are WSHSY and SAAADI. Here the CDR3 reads CASRGFAGGEGDTQYF. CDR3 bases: TGCGCCAGCAGGGGGTTCGCAGGGGGTGAGGGAGATACGCAGTATTTT.

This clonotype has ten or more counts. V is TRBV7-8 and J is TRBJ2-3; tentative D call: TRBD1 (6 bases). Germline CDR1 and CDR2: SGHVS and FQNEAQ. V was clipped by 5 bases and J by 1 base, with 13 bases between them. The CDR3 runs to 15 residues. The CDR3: CASSPYRVGTDTQYF. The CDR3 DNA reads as TGTGCCAGCAGCCCATACAGGGTAGGCACAGATACGCAGTATTTT. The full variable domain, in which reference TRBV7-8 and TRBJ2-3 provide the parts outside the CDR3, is GAGVSQSPRYKVAKRGQDVALRCDPISGHVSLFWYQQALGQGPEFLTYFQNEAQLDKSGLPSDRFFAERPEGSVSTLKIQRTQQEDSAVYLCASSPYRVGTDTQYFGPGTRLTVL.

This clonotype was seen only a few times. The CDR3 sequence is CASTRDRGFSPLHF. For the CDR3, the DNA is TGTGCCAGTACCCGGGACAGGGGTTTCTCACCCCTCCACTTT. This chain joins TRBV27 and TRBJ1-6, with 10 nucleotides matching TRBD1. Germline V gene data show CDR1 as MNHEY and CDR2 as SMNVEV (reference sequence). This CDR3 spans 14 amino acids. J lost 10 bases, V lost 9 bases, and 9 bases had no gene match.

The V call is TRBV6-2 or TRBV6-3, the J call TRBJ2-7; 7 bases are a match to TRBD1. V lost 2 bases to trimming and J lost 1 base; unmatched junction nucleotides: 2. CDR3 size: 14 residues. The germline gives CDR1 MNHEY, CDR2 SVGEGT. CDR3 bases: TGTGCCAGCAGTTACGGGACAGAATCCTACGAGCAGTACTTC. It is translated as CASSYGTESYEQYF.

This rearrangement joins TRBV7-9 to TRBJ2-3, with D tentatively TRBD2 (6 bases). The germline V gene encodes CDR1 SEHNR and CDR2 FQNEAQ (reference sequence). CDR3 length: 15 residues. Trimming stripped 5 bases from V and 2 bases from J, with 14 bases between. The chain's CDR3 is CASSPEGSATDTQYF. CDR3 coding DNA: TGTGCCAGCAGCCCGGAGGGCAGCGCCACAGATACGCAGTATTTT.

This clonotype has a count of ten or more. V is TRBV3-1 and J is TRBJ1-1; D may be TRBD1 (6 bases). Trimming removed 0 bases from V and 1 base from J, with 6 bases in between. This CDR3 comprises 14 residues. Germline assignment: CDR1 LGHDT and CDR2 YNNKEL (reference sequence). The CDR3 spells CASSQEDRNTEAFF. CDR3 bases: TGTGCCAGCAGCCAAGAGGACAGGAACACTGAAGCTTTCTTT.

The CDR3 protein is CASSLAWAGRYDNEQFF. The CDR3, as DNA: TGTGCCAGCAGCTTAGCGTGGGCAGGACGATACGACAATGAGCAGTTCTTC. The chain joins TRBV7-2 to TRBJ2-1; D gene unclear. Germline V gene data show CDR1 as SGHTA and CDR2 as FQGNSA. The CDR3 length is 17 residues. V lost 0 bases, J lost 5 bases, and 17 bases lay in between.

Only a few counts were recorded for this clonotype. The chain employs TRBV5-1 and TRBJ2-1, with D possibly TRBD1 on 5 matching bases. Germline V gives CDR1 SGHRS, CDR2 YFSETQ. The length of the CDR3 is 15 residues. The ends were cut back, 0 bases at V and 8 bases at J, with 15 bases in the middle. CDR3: CASSLVGPGYHEQFF. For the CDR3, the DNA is TGCGCCAGCAGCTTGGTAGGCCCAGGGTATCATGAGCAGTTCTTC.

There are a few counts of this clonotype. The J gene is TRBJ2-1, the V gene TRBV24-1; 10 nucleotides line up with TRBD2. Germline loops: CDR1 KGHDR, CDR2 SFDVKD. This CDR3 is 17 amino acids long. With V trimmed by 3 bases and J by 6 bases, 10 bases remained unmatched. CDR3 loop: CATSDGSRAGGPNEQFF. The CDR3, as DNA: TGTGCCACCAGTGATGGATCTCGAGCGGGAGGGCCCAATGAGCAGTTCTTC.